This T cell receptor (beta chain) was sequenced for a study of OX40 agonist ivuxolimab in advanced cancers. At the level of the study: Ivuxolimab is a fully human IgG2 antibody that activates OX40 (CD134). Prior checkpoint blockade (anti-PD-1, anti-PD-L1 or anti-CTLA-4) was permitted; around 40% had it.

This CDR3 has 16 residues. Germline values: CDR1 MNHEY, CDR2 SMNVEV (reference sequence). V dropped 5 bases and J dropped 0; count of bases not matched to a gene: 7. Method: immunoSEQ multiplex PCR; TCRdb's copy keeps in-frame clones and lacks some. The table has under 85,000 clones, around 87% seen once. J is TRBJ2-4 and V is TRBV27; 7 nucleotides line up with TRBD2. This specimen was CD4+ or CD8+ T cells sorted from blood, taken in a trial of the OX40 agonist ivuxolimab. This clonotype was sampled from an adult with an advanced solid tumor such as melanoma, head and neck, liver or kidney cancer. In nucleotides, the CDR3 is TGTGCCAGCAGTACGACTGGGGGGGAAGCCAAAAACATTCAGTACTTC. This translates into CASSTTGGEAKNIQYF.